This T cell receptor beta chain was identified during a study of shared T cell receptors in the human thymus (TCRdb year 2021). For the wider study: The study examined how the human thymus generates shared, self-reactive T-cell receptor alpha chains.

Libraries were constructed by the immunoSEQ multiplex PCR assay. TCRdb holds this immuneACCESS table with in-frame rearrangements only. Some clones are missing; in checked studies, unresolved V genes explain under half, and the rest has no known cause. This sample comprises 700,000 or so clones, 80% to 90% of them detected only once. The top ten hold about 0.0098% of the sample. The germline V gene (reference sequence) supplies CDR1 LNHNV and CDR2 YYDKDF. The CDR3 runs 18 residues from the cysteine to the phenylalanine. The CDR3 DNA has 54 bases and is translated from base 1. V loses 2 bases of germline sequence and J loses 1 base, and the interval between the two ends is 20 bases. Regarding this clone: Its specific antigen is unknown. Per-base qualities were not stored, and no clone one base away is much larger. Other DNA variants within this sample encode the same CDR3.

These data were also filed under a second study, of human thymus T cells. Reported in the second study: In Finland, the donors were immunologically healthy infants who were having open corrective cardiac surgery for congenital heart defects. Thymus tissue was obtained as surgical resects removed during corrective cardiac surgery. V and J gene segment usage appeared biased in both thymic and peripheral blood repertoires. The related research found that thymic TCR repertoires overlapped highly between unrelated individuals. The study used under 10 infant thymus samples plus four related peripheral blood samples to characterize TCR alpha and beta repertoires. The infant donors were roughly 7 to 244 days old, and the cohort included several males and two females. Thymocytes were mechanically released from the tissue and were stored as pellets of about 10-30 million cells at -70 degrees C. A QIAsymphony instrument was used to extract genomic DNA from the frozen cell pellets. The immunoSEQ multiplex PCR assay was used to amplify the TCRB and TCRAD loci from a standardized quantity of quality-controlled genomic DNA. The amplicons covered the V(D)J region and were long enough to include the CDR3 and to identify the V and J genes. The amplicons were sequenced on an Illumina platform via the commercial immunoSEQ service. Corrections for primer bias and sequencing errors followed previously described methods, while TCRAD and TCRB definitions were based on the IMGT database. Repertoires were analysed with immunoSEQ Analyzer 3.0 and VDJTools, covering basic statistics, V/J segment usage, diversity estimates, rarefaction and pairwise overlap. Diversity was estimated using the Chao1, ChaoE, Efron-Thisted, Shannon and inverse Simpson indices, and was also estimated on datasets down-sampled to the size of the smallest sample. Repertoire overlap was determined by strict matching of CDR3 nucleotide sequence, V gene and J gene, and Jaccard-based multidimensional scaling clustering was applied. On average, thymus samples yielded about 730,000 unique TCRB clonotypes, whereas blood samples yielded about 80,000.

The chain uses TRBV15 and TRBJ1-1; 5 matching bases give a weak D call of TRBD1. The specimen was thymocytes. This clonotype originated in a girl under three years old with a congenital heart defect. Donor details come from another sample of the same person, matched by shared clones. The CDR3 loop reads CATSRLRGQGKENTEAFF. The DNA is TGTGCCACCAGCAGATTGCGTGGGCAGGGAAAGGAGAACACTGAAGCTTTCTTT.